This T cell receptor beta chain is drawn from a study of immune characterization of retroperitoneal liposarcoma. One entry per CDR3 protein, called by TCRdb with MiXCR from the PCR reads. The sample lists about 10,000 distinct CDR3 sequences, approximately 24% seen once, with about 21% in the top ten. Germline V gene lookup returns CDR1 WNHNN and CDR2 SYGVQD (reference sequence). The CDR3 covers 14 residues. V shed 10 bases and J 5 bases; nucleotides not matched to a gene: 9. This chain connects TRBV10-1 to TRBJ2-7; 12 bases are a match to TRBD2. Sequenced: blood. The TCR was taken from a male donor with retroperitoneal liposarcoma. CDR3 DNA sequence: TGCGCCACGCACCAGACTAGCGGGAGAAACGAGCAGTACTTC. Residues: CATHQTSGRNEQYF.